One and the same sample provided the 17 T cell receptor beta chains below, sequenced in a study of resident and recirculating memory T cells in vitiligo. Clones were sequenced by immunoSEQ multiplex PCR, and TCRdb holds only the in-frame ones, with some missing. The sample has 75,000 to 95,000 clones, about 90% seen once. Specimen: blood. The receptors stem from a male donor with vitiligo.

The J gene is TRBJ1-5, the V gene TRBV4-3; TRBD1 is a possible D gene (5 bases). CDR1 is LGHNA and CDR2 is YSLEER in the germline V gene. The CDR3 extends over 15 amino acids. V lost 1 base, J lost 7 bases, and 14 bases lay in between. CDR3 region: CASSQVRELGQPQHF. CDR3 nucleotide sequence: TGCGCCAGCAGCCAAGTCAGGGAATTAGGGCAGCCCCAGCATTTT.

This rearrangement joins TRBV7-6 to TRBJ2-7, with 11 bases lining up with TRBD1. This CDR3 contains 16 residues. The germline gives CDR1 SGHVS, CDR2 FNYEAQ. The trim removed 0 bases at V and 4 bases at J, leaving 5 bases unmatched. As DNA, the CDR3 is TGTGCCAGCAGCTTAGCGGGGACAGGGGGTTTATACGAGCAGTACTTC. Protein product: CASSLAGTGGLYEQYF.

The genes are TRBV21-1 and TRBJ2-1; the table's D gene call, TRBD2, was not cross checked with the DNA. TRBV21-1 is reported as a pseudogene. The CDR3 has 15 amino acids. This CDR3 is CASSSSGSRYNEQFF. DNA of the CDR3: TGTGCCAGCAGCTCTAGCGGGAGTCGATACAATGAGCAGTTCTTC.

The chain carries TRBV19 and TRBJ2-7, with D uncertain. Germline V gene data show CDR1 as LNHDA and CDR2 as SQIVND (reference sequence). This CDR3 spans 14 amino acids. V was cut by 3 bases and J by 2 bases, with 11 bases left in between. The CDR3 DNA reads TGTGCCAGTAGTATGGCTAGTCGCCCCTACGAGCAGTACTTC. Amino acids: CASSMASRPYEQYF.

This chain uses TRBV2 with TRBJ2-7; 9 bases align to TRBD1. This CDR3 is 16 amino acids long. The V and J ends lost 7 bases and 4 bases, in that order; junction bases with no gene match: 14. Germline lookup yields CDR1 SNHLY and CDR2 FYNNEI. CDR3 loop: CASKAGQGKISYEQYF. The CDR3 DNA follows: TGTGCCAGCAAAGCCGGACAGGGGAAGATTTCATACGAGCAGTACTTC.

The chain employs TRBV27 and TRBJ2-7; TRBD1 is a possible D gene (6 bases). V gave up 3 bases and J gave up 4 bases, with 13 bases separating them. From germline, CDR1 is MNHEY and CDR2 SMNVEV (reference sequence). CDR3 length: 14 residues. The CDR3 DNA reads TGTGCCAGCAGTTTCGTGAAGGGGGAGTACGAGCAGTACTTC. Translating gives CASSFVKGEYEQYF.

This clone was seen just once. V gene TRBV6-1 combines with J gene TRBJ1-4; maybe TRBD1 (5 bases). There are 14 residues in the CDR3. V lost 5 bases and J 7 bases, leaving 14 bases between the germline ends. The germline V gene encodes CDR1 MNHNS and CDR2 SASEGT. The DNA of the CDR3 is TGTGCCAGCAGTCCTAGATCTAGGGGTGAAAAACTGTTTTTT. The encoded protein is CASSPRSRGEKLFF.

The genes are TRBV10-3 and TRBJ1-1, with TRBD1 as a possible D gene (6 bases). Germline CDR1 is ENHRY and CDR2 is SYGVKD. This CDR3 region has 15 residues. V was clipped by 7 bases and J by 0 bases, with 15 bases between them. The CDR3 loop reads CAITPGRGVNTEAFF. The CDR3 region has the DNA TGTGCCATCACCCCAGGGAGGGGGGTGAACACTGAAGCTTTCTTT.

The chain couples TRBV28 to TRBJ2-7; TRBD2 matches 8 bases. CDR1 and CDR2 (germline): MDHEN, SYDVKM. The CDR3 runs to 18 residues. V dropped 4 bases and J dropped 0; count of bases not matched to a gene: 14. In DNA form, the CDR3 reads TGTGCCAGCAGTTCCCCGGGTGACGGCGGGAGGTCCTCCTACGAGCAGTACTTC. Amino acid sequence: CASSSPGDGGRSSYEQYF.

Here the CDR3 DNA reads TGTGCCAGCAGTTTTTCAGGACTATTTCAGCCCCAGCATTTT. Translating gives CASSFSGLFQPQHF. The chain is built from TRBV27 and TRBJ1-5; D not resolved. From germline, CDR1 is MNHEY and CDR2 SMNVEV (reference sequence). V shed 3 bases and J shed 6 bases, with 12 bases lying between them. The CDR3 has 14 residues.

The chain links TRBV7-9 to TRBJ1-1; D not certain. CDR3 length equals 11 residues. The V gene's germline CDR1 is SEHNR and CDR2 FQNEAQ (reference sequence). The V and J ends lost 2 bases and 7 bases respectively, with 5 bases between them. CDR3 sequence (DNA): TGTGCCAGCAGCTTACTAGGTGAAGCTTTCTTT. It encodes CASSLLGEAFF.

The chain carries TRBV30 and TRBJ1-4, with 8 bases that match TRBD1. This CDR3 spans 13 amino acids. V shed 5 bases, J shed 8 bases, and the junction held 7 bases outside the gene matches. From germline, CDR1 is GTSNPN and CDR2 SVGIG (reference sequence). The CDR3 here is CAWCRGPGEKLFF. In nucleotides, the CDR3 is TGTGCCTGGTGCAGGGGGCCAGGGGAAAAACTGTTTTTT.

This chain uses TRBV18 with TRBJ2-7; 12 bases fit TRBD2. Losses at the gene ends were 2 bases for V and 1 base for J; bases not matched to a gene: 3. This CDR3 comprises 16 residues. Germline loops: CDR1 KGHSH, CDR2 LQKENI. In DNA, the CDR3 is TGTGCCAGCTCACCAAGCGGACTAGCGGGATCCTACGAGCAGTACTTC. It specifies CASSPSGLAGSYEQYF.

CDR3 amino acids: CASSSTLLERFQETQYF. The CDR3 DNA reads TGTGCCAGCAGTTCCACTCTACTGGAGCGGTTTCAAGAGACCCAGTACTTC. This chain joins TRBV28 and TRBJ2-5; possible D gene TRBD2, 5 bases. V lost 4 bases and J 2 bases, leaving 20 bases between the germline ends. The CDR3 runs to 17 residues. The germline V gene has CDR1 MDHEN and CDR2 SYDVKM.

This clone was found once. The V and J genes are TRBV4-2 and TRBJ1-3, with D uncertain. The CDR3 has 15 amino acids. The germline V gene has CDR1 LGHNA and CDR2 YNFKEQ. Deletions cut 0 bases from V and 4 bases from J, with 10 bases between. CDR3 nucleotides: TGTGCCAGCAGCCAAGACGAGACGGAGGGAAACACCATATATTTT. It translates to CASSQDETEGNTIYF.

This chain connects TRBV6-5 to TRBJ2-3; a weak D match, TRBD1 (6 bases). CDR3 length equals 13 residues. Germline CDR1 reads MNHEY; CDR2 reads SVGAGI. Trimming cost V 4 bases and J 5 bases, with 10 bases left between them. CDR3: CASSSYREDTQYF. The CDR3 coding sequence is TGTGCCAGCAGTTCCTACAGGGAAGATACGCAGTATTTT.

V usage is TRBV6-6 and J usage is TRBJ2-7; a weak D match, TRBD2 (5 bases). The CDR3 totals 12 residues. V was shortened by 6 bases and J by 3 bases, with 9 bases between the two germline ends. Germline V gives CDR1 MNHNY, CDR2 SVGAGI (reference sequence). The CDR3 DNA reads TGTGCCAGCAGCCGGGATTACTACGAGCAGTACTTC. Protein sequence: CASSRDYYEQYF.